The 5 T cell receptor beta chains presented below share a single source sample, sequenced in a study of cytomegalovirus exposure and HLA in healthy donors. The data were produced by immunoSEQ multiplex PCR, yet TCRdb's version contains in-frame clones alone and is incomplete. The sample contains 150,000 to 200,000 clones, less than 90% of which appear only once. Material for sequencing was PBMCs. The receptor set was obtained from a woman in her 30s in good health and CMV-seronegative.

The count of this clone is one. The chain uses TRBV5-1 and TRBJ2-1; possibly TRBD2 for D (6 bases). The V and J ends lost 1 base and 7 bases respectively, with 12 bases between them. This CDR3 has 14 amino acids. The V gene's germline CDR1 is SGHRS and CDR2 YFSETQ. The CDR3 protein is CASSLWSGRNEQFF. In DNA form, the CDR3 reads TGCGCCAGCAGCTTGTGGTCAGGGAGGAATGAGCAGTTCTTC.

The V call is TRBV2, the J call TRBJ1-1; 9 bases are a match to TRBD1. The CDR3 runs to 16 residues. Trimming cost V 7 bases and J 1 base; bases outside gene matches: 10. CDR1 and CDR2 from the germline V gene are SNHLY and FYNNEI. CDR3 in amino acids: CASILDRGVKNTEAFF. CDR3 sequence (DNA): TGTGCCAGCATACTAGACAGGGGGGTTAAGAACACTGAAGCTTTCTTT.

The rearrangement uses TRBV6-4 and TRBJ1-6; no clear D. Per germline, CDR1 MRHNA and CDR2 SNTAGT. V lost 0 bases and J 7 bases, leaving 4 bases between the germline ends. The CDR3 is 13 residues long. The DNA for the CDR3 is TGTGCCAGCAGTGACTCGGGAAATTCACCCCTCCACTTT. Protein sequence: CASSDSGNSPLHF.

The CDR3 loop is CAWRSRGDTQYF. In DNA, the CDR3 is TGTGCCTGGAGGTCCCGCGGAGATACGCAGTATTTT. This chain uses TRBV30 with TRBJ2-3; D uncertain. V lost 3 bases and J 5 bases, leaving 9 bases between the germline ends. The germline V gene has CDR1 GTSNPN and CDR2 SVGIG (reference sequence). The CDR3 loop spans 12 amino acids. The full variable domain, rest sourced from reference TRBV30 and TRBJ2-3, is SQTIHQWPATLVQPVGSPLSLECTVEGTSNPNLYWYRQAAGRGLQLLFYSVGIGQISSEVPQNLSASRPQDRQFILSSKKLLLSDSGFYLCAWRSRGDTQYFGPGTRLTVL.

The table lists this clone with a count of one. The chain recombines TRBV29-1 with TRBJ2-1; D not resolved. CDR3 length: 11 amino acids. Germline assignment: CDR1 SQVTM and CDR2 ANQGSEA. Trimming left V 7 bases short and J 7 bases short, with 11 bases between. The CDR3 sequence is CSAEARNEQFF. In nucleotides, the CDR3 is TGCAGCGCTGAGGCTAGGAATGAGCAGTTCTTC.